This T cell receptor (beta chain) was found in a study of shared clonotypes between healthy human individuals. Whole-study context: There were three CD4 naive, three CD4 memory, two CD8 naive and one CD8 memory plates per donor.

Germline V lookup: CDR1 MNHEY, CDR2 SMNVEV (reference sequence). The CDR3 loop spans 14 amino acids. Here immunoSEQ multiplex PCR was the method, and the copy in TCRdb shows in-frame clones only, minus some. The sample has a few hundred thousand clones, about 95% seen once. Note on this clone: The antigen remains undetermined.

Naive-designated CD8 cells lacked CD45RO, were positively enriched for CCR7, and omitted terminally differentiated effector memory CD45RA+ cells. General study findings and limits: Memory subsets generally showed lower estimated richness than naive subsets. The authors sampled blood alone, and tissue repertoires likely differ.

Material for sequencing was naive CD8+ T cells sorted from blood. This sequence was found in a woman in her thirties in good health. V gene TRBV27 combines with J gene TRBJ2-5, with D uncertain. The end of the DNA fits TRBJ2-7 better, so the J call may be wrong. This CDR3 is CASSLDAKSYEQYF. In DNA, the CDR3 is TGTGCCAGCAGTTTGGACGCCAAATCCTACGAGCAGTACTTC.